A selection of T cell receptor beta chains follows, all from one sample in a study of blood T cells in healthy people across ages. TCRdb re-derived calls from the 5' RACE reads in MiXCR, one entry per CDR3 protein. The sample records some 670,000 distinct CDR3 sequences, under 65% being singletons. Specimen: blood. The source is a woman older than 75 in good health. The CDR3 runs from the conserved cysteine through the conserved F or W. The D gene is left open where the match is weak. Expanded clones get a size class; other rows say once, few or many, or leave the size out.

V	J	size	D	CDR3	DNA
TRBV10-3	TRBJ2-1	NA	TRBD2	CAISERLAGGSEQFF	TGTGCCATCAGTGAGAGACTAGCGGGAGGGAGTGAGCAGTTCTTC
TRBV28	TRBJ2-7	NA	NA	CASNLPRGNEQYF	TGTGCCAGCAACCTCCCCAGGGGAAACGAGCAGTACTTC
TRBV15	TRBJ2-1	many	TRBD2	CATSRQGTSGNNEQFF	TGTGCCACCAGCCGCCAAGGGACTAGCGGCAACAATGAGCAGTTCTTC
TRBV5-1	TRBJ2-5	many	NA	CASSLGDPGQETQYF	TGCGCCAGCAGCTTAGGGGATCCTGGGCAAGAGACCCAGTACTTC
TRBV28	TRBJ2-5	once	NA	CASSSTQYQETQYF	TGTGCCAGCAGCAGTACACAGTACCAAGAGACCCAGTACTTC
TRBV3-1	TRBJ2-6	NA	NA	CASSPTRVGANVLTF	TGTGCCAGCAGCCCGACTAGAGTTGGGGCCAACGTCCTGACTTTC
TRBV12-3/TRBV12-4	TRBJ2-3	NA	TRBD1	CASRRQGPIGTDTQYF	TGTGCCAGCAGGCGACAGGGGCCGATAGGCACAGATACGCAGTATTTT
TRBV7-2	TRBJ1-2	NA	NA	CASSLDTF	TGTGCCAGCAGCTTAGACACCTTC
TRBV6-6	TRBJ1-5	few	NA	CASSIQLQPQHF	TGTGCCAGCAGCATACAGCTACAGCCCCAGCATTTT
TRBV10-3	TRBJ1-1	many	NA	CAINTGLNTEAFF	TGTGCCATCAACACAGGGCTGAACACTGAAGCTTTCTTT
TRBV9	TRBJ2-2	NA	NA	CASSERHANTGELFF	TGTGCCAGCAGCGAAAGACACGCGAACACCGGGGAGCTGTTTTTT
TRBV5-1	TRBJ1-2	many	TRBD1	CASSSGLTGANYGYTF	TGCGCCAGCAGCTCGGGCTTGACAGGGGCTAACTATGGCTACACCTTC
TRBV20-1	TRBJ1-2	many	NA	CSASRGYGYTF	TGCAGTGCTAGCCGGGGCTATGGCTACACCTTC
TRBV20-1	TRBJ2-3	NA	TRBD2	CSAGPGLASTDTQYF	TGCAGTGCCGGGCCGGGACTAGCTAGCACAGATACGCAGTATTTT
TRBV14	TRBJ1-6	NA	NA	CASNRRIYNSPLHF	TGTGCCAGCAACCGACGGATTTATAATTCACCCCTCCACTTT
TRBV10-3	TRBJ1-1	NA	NA	CAISEAAGRMNTEAFF	TGTGCCATCAGTGAGGCCGCGGGACGGATGAACACTGAAGCTTTCTTT
TRBV18	TRBJ2-5	NA	NA	CASSPYTEETQYF	TGTGCCAGCTCACCCTACACCGAAGAGACCCAGTACTTC
TRBV2	TRBJ2-3	many	TRBD2	CASSDRRDYTNTQYF	TGTGCCAGCAGTGATAGGAGGGACTACACGAATACGCAGTATTTT
TRBV5-1	TRBJ2-3	NA	TRBD2	CASSITSVSTDTQYF	TGCGCCAGCAGCATTACTAGCGTCAGCACAGATACGCAGTATTTT
TRBV20-1	TRBJ1-2	NA	TRBD1	CSARDPTGFYGYTF	TGCAGTGCTAGAGACCCGACAGGGTTCTATGGCTACACCTTC
TRBV12-3/TRBV12-4	TRBJ1-1	few	NA	CASSSGNSPTAEPFF	TGTGCCAGCAGTTCCGGGAACAGCCCTACGGCTGAACCTTTCTTT
TRBV7-2	TRBJ2-3	NA	NA	CASSSVAVTDTQYF	TGTGCCAGCAGCTCTGTGGCGGTTACAGATACGCAGTATTTT
TRBV11-2	TRBJ1-6	NA	NA	CASSSILRGLNSPLHF	TGTGCCAGCAGCTCAATACTCAGGGGACTGAATTCACCCCTCCACTTT
TRBV3-1	TRBJ2-5	NA	TRBD2	CASSPLLAGGQETQYF	TGTGCCAGCAGCCCCCTCTTAGCGGGGGGTCAAGAGACCCAGTACTTC
TRBV5-1	TRBJ2-5	NA	NA	CASSLDSVIETQYF	TGCGCCAGCAGCTTGGATTCAGTAATAGAGACCCAGTACTTC
TRBV11-2	TRBJ1-5	many	NA	CASSFSAGQPQHF	TGTGCCAGCAGCTTTAGCGCGGGCCAGCCCCAGCATTTT
TRBV6-5	TRBJ1-5	many	NA	CASSYRNSNQPQHF	TGTGCCAGCAGTTACAGGAATAGCAATCAGCCCCAGCATTTT
TRBV5-5	TRBJ2-3	many	TRBD2	CASSSRGGARVDTQYF	TGTGCCAGCAGCTCCCGGGGAGGGGCGAGGGTAGATACGCAGTATTTT
TRBV27	TRBJ2-3	NA	TRBD2	CASSSAEGSGGAAQYF	TGTGCCAGCAGTTCGGCGGAGGGAAGCGGGGGGGCCGCGCAGTATTTT
TRBV5-1	TRBJ2-1	NA	TRBD2	CASSLVVSGGGNEQFF	TGCGCCAGCAGCTTGGTTGTTAGCGGGGGGGGCAATGAGCAGTTCTTC
TRBV9	TRBJ1-6	once	NA	CASSVGGADNSPLHF	TGTGCCAGCAGCGTAGGGGGGGCCGATAATTCACCCCTCCACTTT
TRBV3-1	TRBJ2-7	NA	NA	CAGSQLGEQYF	TGTGCCGGCAGCCAGTTAGGCGAGCAGTACTTC
TRBV2	TRBJ2-1	many	NA	CASSELNEQFF	TGTGCCAGCAGTGAACTGAATGAGCAGTTCTTC
TRBV6-5	TRBJ2-3	NA	NA	CASSPPGSHTQYF	TGTGCCAGCAGTCCCCCAGGGAGTCATACGCAGTATTTT
TRBV12-3/TRBV12-4	TRBJ1-6	NA	TRBD1	CASIPGTGNSPLHF	TGTGCCAGCATTCCCGGGACAGGGAATTCACCCCTCCACTTT
TRBV6-6	TRBJ2-3	few	NA	CASTIASPTDTQYF	TGTGCCAGCACCATAGCGAGTCCCACAGATACGCAGTATTTT
TRBV12-3/TRBV12-4	TRBJ2-7	NA	NA	CASSLTGHLYEQYF	TGTGCCAGCAGTTTAACGGGACACCTCTACGAGCAGTACTTC
TRBV11-2	TRBJ1-4	once	NA	CASTPSGIEKKLFF	TGTGCCAGCACGCCTAGCGGGATCGAAAAAAAACTGTTTTTT
TRBV2	TRBJ1-5	few	TRBD1	CASRFGTAGVGDQPQHF	TGTGCCAGCAGATTCGGGACAGCCGGGGTAGGGGATCAGCCCCAGCATTTT
TRBV5-6	TRBJ2-1	NA	TRBD2	CASSLAQKRGVYNEQFF	TGTGCCAGCAGCTTGGCACAAAAGCGGGGGGTATACAATGAGCAGTTCTTC
TRBV6-5	TRBJ2-1	NA	NA	CASSWRSSYNEQFF	TGTGCCAGCAGCTGGCGTAGCTCCTACAATGAGCAGTTCTTC
TRBV6-5	TRBJ1-6	NA	NA	CASRNRGSPLHF	TGTGCCAGCAGAAATAGGGGCTCACCCCTCCACTTT
TRBV28	TRBJ2-1	many	NA	CASSAASAPTNEQFF	TGTGCCAGCTCGGCCGCCAGTGCCCCAACGAATGAGCAGTTCTTC
TRBV27	TRBJ2-7	NA	TRBD1	CASSLTGDRGEQYF	TGTGCCAGCAGTTTAACCGGGGACAGGGGCGAGCAGTACTTC
TRBV29-1	TRBJ1-4	many	NA	CSGQETGEKLFF	TGCAGCGGACAAGAAACAGGGGAAAAACTGTTTTTT
TRBV10-3	TRBJ2-7	once	NA	CAISTDWSTLSYEQYF	TGTGCCATCAGTACCGATTGGTCAACGCTCTCCTACGAGCAGTACTTC
TRBV10-2	TRBJ2-3	many	NA	CASSQGTSTDTQYF	TGCGCCAGCAGCCAAGGGACGAGCACAGATACGCAGTATTTT
TRBV19	TRBJ2-3	once	NA	CASSIGINGRTDTQYF	TGTGCCAGTAGTATAGGTATTAACGGCCGCACAGATACGCAGTATTTT
TRBV20-1	TRBJ2-5	NA	NA	CSASVRASGETQYF	TGCAGTGCTAGCGTCAGGGCTTCTGGTGAGACCCAGTACTTC
TRBV28	TRBJ2-7	many	NA	CASSLSPLGQYF	TGTGCCAGCAGTTTATCCCCTCTAGGGCAGTACTTC
TRBV2	TRBJ2-1	NA	NA	CASSNEGYNEQFF	TGTGCCAGCAGTAACGAGGGTTACAATGAGCAGTTCTTC